These 30 T cell receptor beta chains originate from one sample sequenced in a study of early T cells in non-severe SARS-CoV-2 infection. TCRdb re-analysed the 5' RACE reads in MiXCR, keeping a single row per CDR3 protein. The sample lists approximately 67,000 distinct CDR3 sequences; under 14% were seen once. The sequencing input was whole blood. Receptors were obtained from an adult who was a healthcare worker with PCR-confirmed SARS-CoV-2 infection or an uninfected control (not recorded which).

This clonotype has ten or more counts. The V and J genes are TRBV11-2 and TRBJ2-3; 10 bases are a match to TRBD2. In germline, CDR1 is SGHAT, CDR2 FQNNGV. This CDR3 comprises 15 residues. With V trimmed by 2 bases and J by 1 base, 0 bases remained unmatched. CDR3 residues: CASSLLAGGTDTQYF. The CDR3 DNA reads TGTGCCAGCAGCTTACTAGCGGGGGGCACAGATACGCAGTATTTT.

V usage is TRBV28 and J usage is TRBJ2-7; D is perhaps TRBD1 (6 bases). Germline V CDR1 and CDR2: MDHEN, SYDVKM. The CDR3 runs to 14 residues. Between the trimmed V and J ends, which lost 3 bases and 7 bases, there was a span of 16 bases. CDR3 DNA: TGTGCCAGCAGTTTTGGACAGTTCCCCTTAGAGCAGTACTTC. This codes for CASSFGQFPLEQYF.

This clonotype was observed at least ten times. V is TRBV6-5 and J is TRBJ1-1, with 7 nucleotides matching TRBD1. CDR3 length: 12 residues. J gave up 11 bases and V 4 bases, and 7 bases lay outside the gene matches. Germline V gives CDR1 MNHEY, CDR2 SVGAGI. CDR3 nucleotides: TGTGCCAGCAGTTCTACGACAGGGTGGGCTTTCTTT. Translated: CASSSTTGWAFF.

The chain combines TRBV5-1 with TRBJ1-1, with D possibly matching TRBD1 (5 bases). The CDR3 loop spans 14 amino acids. Trimming took off 0 bases at V and 11 bases at J, with 17 bases between the two ends. In germline, CDR1 is SGHRS, CDR2 YFSETQ. In DNA, the CDR3 is TGCGCCAGCAGCTTGGATGGGCGCGGGGGAAACGCTTTCTTT. Translated: CASSLDGRGGNAFF.

This clonotype was seen ten or more times. The chain is built from TRBV5-6 and TRBJ2-1; tentative D call: TRBD2 (5 bases). V was clipped by 7 bases and J by 1 base, with 21 bases between them. The CDR3 sequence is 17 residues long. Germline V CDR1 and CDR2: SGHDT, YYEEEE. Here the CDR3 DNA reads TGTGCCAGCCTCCTAGGTCCCGTGCGGGCATCCTACAATGAGCAGTTCTTC. Translating gives CASLLGPVRASYNEQFF.

The chain carries TRBV6-5 and TRBJ2-7; TRBD1 aligns across 7 bases. Losses at the gene ends were 2 bases for V and 3 bases for J; bases not matched to a gene: 1. The CDR3 runs to 13 residues. The germline CDR1 and CDR2 sequences are MNHEY and SVGAGI. CDR3 sequence reads: CASSYNRGYEQYF. Written as DNA, the CDR3 is TGTGCCAGCAGTTACAACAGGGGCTACGAGCAGTACTTC.

This clonotype was found many times. The V call is TRBV5-1, the J call TRBJ1-6; D not certain. V was trimmed by 3 bases and J by 7 bases, leaving 11 bases between them. CDR3 size: 14 residues. Germline assignment: CDR1 SGHRS and CDR2 YFSETQ. The chain's CDR3 is CASSSTSGNSPLHF. The CDR3 DNA reads TGCGCCAGCAGCTCCACCTCGGGGAATTCACCCCTCCACTTT.

This sequence joins TRBV12-3 or TRBV12-4 and TRBJ2-1, with D hard to call. Trimming shortened V by 0 bases and J by 2 bases, and 17 bases separated the two germline ends. CDR3 length: 18 residues. In nucleotides, the CDR3 is TGTGCCAGCAGTTTAGCCCGCTCAGGTCCCCGCGCCTACAATGAGCAGTTCTTC. Amino acids: CASSLARSGPRAYNEQFF.

This chain links TRBV7-9 with TRBJ2-7; D unresolved. V was shortened by 5 bases and J by 7 bases, with 12 bases between the two germline ends. The CDR3 sequence is 12 residues long. Per germline, CDR1 SEHNR and CDR2 FQNEAQ (reference sequence). DNA of the CDR3: TGTGCCAGCAGCCCACGGCTTGGGGAGCAGTACTTC. Encoded protein: CASSPRLGEQYF.

This sequence joins TRBV6-6 and TRBJ2-7, with 7 bases identical to TRBD2. The CDR3 has 13 amino acids. The trim removed 7 bases at V and 0 bases at J, leaving 3 bases unmatched. Looked up from germline, CDR1 is MNHNY and CDR2 is SVGAGI (reference sequence). In DNA form, the CDR3 reads TGTGCCAGCATAGCGGGCGGCTCCTACGAGCAGTACTTC. Protein product: CASIAGGSYEQYF.

In this sample, this clonotype turned up many times. The rearrangement uses TRBV5-1 and TRBJ2-7; TRBD2 matches at 9 bases. With V trimmed by 0 bases and J by 0 bases, 4 bases remained unmatched. The germline CDR1 and CDR2 sequences are SGHRS and YFSETQ. The CDR3 runs to 16 residues. The CDR3, as DNA: TGCGCCAGCAGCTTGGCACTAGCGGGTAGCTCCTACGAGCAGTACTTC. Protein: CASSLALAGSSYEQYF.

In its sample, this clonotype was seen many times. The chain has TRBV27 and TRBJ2-3; TRBD2 matches 8 bases. Germline CDR1 reads MNHEY; CDR2 reads SMNVEV (reference sequence). This CDR3 is 15 amino acids long. The V and J ends lost 5 bases and 3 bases, in that order; junction bases with no gene match: 7. The CDR3 DNA reads TGTGCCAGCAGTAGAAGCGGGAGTAGGACAGATACGCAGTATTTT. Translation: CASSRSGSRTDTQYF.

This clonotype has ten or more counts. V gene TRBV10-3 combines with J gene TRBJ2-3, with D perhaps assigned TRBD1 or TRBD2 (5 bases each). CDR3 length: 15 amino acids. Trimming shortened V by 4 bases and J by 2 bases, and 13 bases separated the two germline ends. Germline CDR1 ENHRY, CDR2 SYGVKD. This CDR3 is CAISATGTLTDTQYF. CDR3 nucleotides: TGTGCCATCAGTGCCACCGGGACCCTCACAGATACGCAGTATTTT.

This clonotype was recorded many times. The rearrangement uses TRBV5-1 and TRBJ2-1; 9 bases match TRBD2. This CDR3 region has 17 residues. Germline CDR1 reads SGHRS; CDR2 reads YFSETQ. After removal of 4 bases from V and 7 bases from J, the junction contained 15 bases not matched to a gene. CDR3 in DNA: TGCGCCAGCAGCCATGCTTCCCTAGTAGCGGGAGTGAATGAGCAGTTCTTC. Its protein is CASSHASLVAGVNEQFF.

This clonotype was observed at least ten times. The chain has TRBV12-3 or TRBV12-4 and TRBJ2-3, with 11 bases identical to TRBD1. The CDR3 is made up of 14 amino acids. V shed 6 bases, J shed 5 bases, and the junction held 4 bases outside the gene matches. The CDR3, as DNA: TGTGCCAGCAGGGACAGGGGGCATGGAGATACGCAGTATTTT. Its protein is CASRDRGHGDTQYF.

This clonotype has at least ten counts. The chain couples TRBV5-1 to TRBJ2-7; D ambiguous. V dropped 4 bases and J dropped 1 base, with 9 bases sitting between them. The CDR3 consists of 13 residues. CDR1 is SGHRS and CDR2 is YFSETQ in the germline V gene. This CDR3 reads CASSLQVSYEQYF. The CDR3 DNA reads TGCGCCAGCAGCCTCCAGGTTTCCTACGAGCAGTACTTC.

In its sample, this clonotype was seen a few times. The chain combines TRBV3-1 with TRBJ2-3; 7 nucleotides line up with TRBD2. With 4 bases clipped from V and 3 bases from J, the junction kept 10 bases outside the gene matches. The CDR3 covers 16 residues. The germline V gene encodes CDR1 LGHDT and CDR2 YNNKEL (reference sequence). The CDR3 region is CASSRRSRGLTDTQYF. As DNA, the CDR3 is TGTGCCAGCAGCCGACGGTCGCGGGGGTTAACAGATACGCAGTATTTT.

The CDR3 DNA reads TGTGCCAGCAGTTACTCAGGACCGCTAACCTCTGGAAACACCATATATTTT. It codes for CASSYSGPLTSGNTIYF. The V and J genes are TRBV6-5 and TRBJ1-3; D remains unclear. Deletions cut 0 bases from V and 0 bases from J, with 12 bases between. This CDR3 has 17 amino acids. CDR1 and CDR2 (germline): MNHEY, SVGAGI.

This clonotype came up many times. The rearrangement joins TRBV30 to TRBJ2-3; D gene unclear. The CDR3 consists of 11 residues. Germline V gene lookup returns CDR1 GTSNPN and CDR2 SVGIG (reference sequence). V shed 5 bases and J shed 6 bases, with 9 bases lying between them. CDR3 region: CAWRLGDTQYF. CDR3 in DNA: TGTGCCTGGCGACTTGGGGATACGCAGTATTTT.

This clonotype was counted at least ten times. The rearrangement joins TRBV7-9 to TRBJ2-1; D unresolved. The CDR3 covers 12 residues. Trimming left V 7 bases short and J 8 bases short, with 12 bases between. Germline values: CDR1 SEHNR, CDR2 FQNEAQ (reference sequence). This CDR3 is CASTDMIDEQFF. The CDR3 DNA is TGTGCCAGCACCGATATGATCGATGAGCAGTTCTTC.

Concerning this clonotype: This could be a read error, since a much larger clone is one nucleotide away. The CDR3 here is CVSSSQGATSGNTIYF. CDR3 coding DNA: TGTGTCAGCAGCTCGCAGGGGGCCACCTCTGGAAACACCATATATTTT. The rearrangement uses TRBV7-9 and TRBJ1-3, with 8 bases that match TRBD1. The CDR3 runs 16 residues. Germline V gene lookup returns CDR1 SEHNR and CDR2 FQNEAQ (reference sequence).

The DNA for the CDR3 is TGCAGCGGTACCGGGACAGGGACCTACAATGAGCAGTTCTTC. Translating it yields CSGTGTGTYNEQFF. V and J are TRBV29-1 and TRBJ2-1, with TRBD1 matching 9 bases. V trimming: 7 bases; J trimming: 2 bases; junction bases outside the gene matches: 6. CDR3 length: 14 amino acids. CDR1 and CDR2 from the germline V gene are SQVTM and ANQGSEA.

This clonotype was recorded many times. The rearrangement joins TRBV11-2 to TRBJ1-1, with unresolved D. Germline CDR1 SGHAT, CDR2 FQNNGV. The CDR3 runs 14 residues. Trimming removed 0 bases from V and 1 base from J, with 6 bases in between. The CDR3 DNA is TGTGCCAGCAGCTTAGAACACCAGAACACTGAAGCTTTCTTT. It specifies CASSLEHQNTEAFF.

This clonotype was detected many times. The CDR3 region has the DNA TGCGCCAGCAGTGGGACAGGGGGCGGATACGAGCAGTACTTC. Its protein is CASSGTGGGYEQYF. The chain uses TRBV10-1 and TRBJ2-7; TRBD1 aligns across 11 bases. With V trimmed by 4 bases and J by 4 bases, 3 bases remained unmatched. Germline V gives CDR1 WNHNN, CDR2 SYGVQD (reference sequence). The CDR3 loop spans 14 amino acids.

This clonotype was seen more than once but under ten times. The chain links TRBV9 to TRBJ1-2; no definite D call. CDR1 is SGDLS, CDR2 YYNGEE, per germline. The V gene lost 3 bases and the J gene lost 5 bases, with 8 bases spanning the gap. The CDR3 length is 12 residues. CDR3 sequence reads: CASSGERYGYTF. The CDR3 DNA reads as TGTGCCAGCAGCGGGGAGCGGTATGGCTACACCTTC.

The V call is TRBV20-1, the J call TRBJ1-4; D gene uncertain. Looked up from germline, CDR1 is DFQATT and CDR2 is SNEGSKA (reference sequence). CDR3 length: 12 amino acids. V was shortened by 4 bases and J by 8 bases, with 11 bases between the two germline ends. In nucleotides, the CDR3 is TGCAGTGCTATGGTACAGAACGAAAAACTGTTTTTT. Protein sequence: CSAMVQNEKLFF.

This clonotype occurred many times. CDR3 loop: CASSRGITEAFF. In DNA form, the CDR3 reads TGTGCCAGCAGCCGAGGGATTACTGAAGCTTTCTTT. The chain links TRBV7-9 to TRBJ1-1, with D uncertain. CDR1 is SEHNR, CDR2 FQNEAQ, per germline (reference sequence). V was shortened by 5 bases and J by 5 bases, with 9 bases between the two germline ends. The CDR3 sequence is 12 residues long.

V gene TRBV11-2 combines with J gene TRBJ2-3, with D tentatively TRBD1 (6 bases). This CDR3 is 14 amino acids long. V was shortened by 0 bases and J by 7 bases, with 11 bases between the two germline ends. CDR1 SGHAT and CDR2 FQNNGV come from the germline V gene. CDR3 sequence (DNA): TGTGCCAGCAGCTTAGACCGACAGGCGAATACGCAGTATTTT. This encodes CASSLDRQANTQYF.

This clonotype was observed a few times. J is TRBJ2-2 and V is TRBV11-3; D perhaps matches TRBD2 (5 bases). Trimming cost V 1 base and J 4 bases, with 16 bases left between them. The germline gives CDR1 SGHNT, CDR2 YENEEA. CDR3 size: 17 residues. The CDR3 coding sequence is TGTGCCAGCAGCTTAGGTAGGAGCGGTTCAGGCACCGGGGAGCTGTTTTTT. Protein: CASSLGRSGSGTGELFF.

Note on this clonotype: A much larger clonotype is one base distant, so this may be a read error. The chain carries TRBV7-2 and TRBJ2-5; the D call may be TRBD1 or TRBD2 (5 bases each). V was pared by 8 bases and J by 2 bases, with 18 bases between. Germline values: CDR1 SGHTA, CDR2 FQGNSA. This CDR3 contains 15 residues. The CDR3 loop reads CASGPRGSQQETQYF. DNA for the CDR3: TGTGCCAGCGGCCCCCGGGGCAGCCAACAAGAGACCCAGTACTTC.